The 31 T cell receptor beta chains below were found in one sample sequenced in a study of T-cell memory formation after mild COVID-19. TCRdb passed the 5' RACE reads through MiXCR, listing each CDR3 protein once. The sample gives hundreds of thousands of distinct CDR3 sequences, around 28% of which show up once; 13% is in the top ten. The sequenced sample was PBMCs or a T cell subset sorted from them (not recorded which). These receptors came from an adult woman who had mild COVID-19 (a few samples of this study predate the infection). Cell type and time point are not known.

The table lists this clonotype with a few counts. CDR3 protein: CASSEQGDYGYTF. The CDR3 DNA reads as TGTGCCAGCAGTGAACAGGGCGACTATGGCTACACCTTC. The rearrangement joins TRBV12-3 or TRBV12-4 to TRBJ1-2, with D possibly matching TRBD1 (6 bases). This CDR3 spans 13 amino acids. Trimming removed 5 bases from V and 3 bases from J, with 10 bases in between.

This chain links TRBV27 with TRBJ2-2; 9 bases align to TRBD2. The germline CDR1 and CDR2 sequences are MNHEY and SMNVEV (reference sequence). Trimming at V came to 2 bases and at J to 5 bases, leaving 6 bases not matched to a gene. CDR3 length: 16 amino acids. This CDR3 is CASSLVRGRATGELFF. The CDR3 DNA reads TGTGCCAGCAGTTTAGTTCGCGGGAGGGCTACCGGGGAGCTGTTTTTT.

This clonotype has a handful of counts. V usage is TRBV5-8 and J usage is TRBJ1-2, with 11 bases fitting TRBD1. Germline V gives CDR1 SGHTS, CDR2 YDEGEE. V shed 4 bases, J shed 2 bases, and the junction held 7 bases outside the gene matches. This CDR3 has 16 residues. DNA for the CDR3: TGTGCCAGCAGCCGTGGACAGGGGGCAGGAAACTATGGCTACACCTTC. Amino acid sequence: CASSRGQGAGNYGYTF.

This sequence joins TRBV20-1 and TRBJ2-1; 7 nucleotides align to TRBD2. V gave up 3 bases and J gave up 3 bases; unmatched junction bases: 5. Germline V gene lookup returns CDR1 DFQATT and CDR2 SNEGSKA (reference sequence). CDR3 size: 14 residues. The CDR3 sequence: CSARTSIDYNEQFF. In nucleotides, the CDR3 is TGCAGTGCTAGGACTAGCATCGACTACAATGAGCAGTTCTTC.

The rearrangement joins TRBV28 to TRBJ2-1, with D tentatively TRBD2 (7 bases). Germline V gene data show CDR1 as MDHEN and CDR2 as SYDVKM. Trimming removed 4 bases from V and 2 bases from J, with 15 bases in between. The CDR3 extends over 16 amino acids. CDR3 sequence reads: CASSSPRGRAYNEQFF. CDR3 bases: TGTGCCAGCAGTTCCCCTAGGGGGAGGGCCTACAATGAGCAGTTCTTC.

V gene TRBV12-3 or TRBV12-4 combines with J gene TRBJ2-7; TRBD1 might be the D (6 bases). The CDR3 loop spans 14 amino acids. Between the trimmed V and J ends, which lost 3 bases and 3 bases, there was a span of 12 bases. The CDR3: CASSLRQGRYEQYF. The DNA of the CDR3 is TGTGCCAGCAGTTTGCGGCAGGGGCGCTACGAGCAGTACTTC.

V usage is TRBV25-1 and J usage is TRBJ2-5, with TRBD1 as a possible D gene (6 bases). The germline gives CDR1 MGHDK, CDR2 SYGVNS. The CDR3 covers 16 residues. The V gene lost 3 bases and the J gene lost 2 bases, with 16 bases spanning the gap. CDR3 bases: TGTGCCAGCAGTGACGACCTCGGGACACCGCAAGAGACCCAGTACTTC. Protein: CASSDDLGTPQETQYF.

In this sample, this clonotype turned up a few times. This chain uses TRBV2 with TRBJ2-7; D tentatively fits TRBD1 or TRBD2 (6 bases each). The ends were cut back, 7 bases at V and 4 bases at J, with 14 bases in the middle. Germline V lookup: CDR1 SNHLY, CDR2 FYNNEI. The CDR3 has 13 residues. For the CDR3, the DNA is TGTGCCAGCATGCCGGGGGCAAGTTACGAGCAGTACTTC. Translating it yields CASMPGASYEQYF. The whole variable domain, remainder taken from reference TRBV2 and TRBJ2-7, is EPEVTQTPSHQVTQMGQEVILRCVPISNHLYFYWYRQILGQKVEFLVSFYNNEISEKSEIFDDQFSVERPDGSNFTLKIRSTKLEDSAMYFCASMPGASYEQYFGPGTRLTVT.

This clonotype turned up a few times. V is TRBV7-8 and J is TRBJ2-1; 7 positions agree with TRBD1. Germline CDR1 SGHVS, CDR2 FQNEAQ. V lost 5 bases to trimming and J lost 3 bases; unmatched junction nucleotides: 7. This CDR3 comprises 15 residues. CDR3 bases: TGTGCCAGCAGCCTAAAGGGGGCAGACTACAATGAGCAGTTCTTC. Translation: CASSLKGADYNEQFF. Full variable domain (remainder filled in from reference TRBV7-8 and TRBJ2-1): GAGVSQSPRYKVAKRGQDVALRCDPISGHVSLFWYQQALGQGPEFLTYFQNEAQLDKSGLPSDRFFAERPEGSVSTLKIQRTQQEDSAVYLCASSLKGADYNEQFFGPGTRLTVL.

The sample holds a few counts of this clonotype. This sequence joins TRBV6-6 and TRBJ1-1; tentative D call: TRBD1 (6 bases). Trimming shortened V by 5 bases and J by 7 bases, and 17 bases separated the two germline ends. The CDR3 runs 14 residues. Germline assignment: CDR1 MNHNY and CDR2 SVGAGI (reference sequence). The CDR3 bases are TGTGCCAGCAGTGCACATCCGGGGGCCTATGAAGCTTTCTTT. Translation gives CASSAHPGAYEAFF.

CDR3 coding DNA: TGTGCCACCTGGAGTGTAGCGGACCGCCGACCCACAGATACGCAGTATTTT. Its translation is CATWSVADRRPTDTQYF. The rearrangement uses TRBV24-1 and TRBJ2-3, with D perhaps matching TRBD2 (6 bases). The ends were cut back, 9 bases at V and 2 bases at J, with 23 bases in the middle. The length of the CDR3 is 17 residues. CDR1 is KGHDR and CDR2 is SFDVKD in the germline V gene.

There are a few counts of this clonotype. The V gene is TRBV25-1, the J gene TRBJ2-7; 7 nucleotides agree with TRBD1. V lost 8 bases to trimming and J lost 1 base; unmatched junction nucleotides: 2. Per germline, CDR1 MGHDK and CDR2 SYGVNS. The CDR3 runs 12 residues. This CDR3 reads CASGQESYEQYF. The CDR3 DNA sequence: TGTGCCAGCGGACAGGAATCCTACGAGCAGTACTTC.

This clonotype turned up a few times. The rearrangement joins TRBV15 to TRBJ2-5; 9 bases map to TRBD1. CDR1 is LNHNV, CDR2 YYDKDF, per germline (reference sequence). J lost 1 base, V lost 2 bases, and 5 bases had no gene match. The CDR3 totals 16 residues. The chain's CDR3 is CATSRKTGGIQETQYF. The CDR3 DNA reads as TGTGCCACCAGCAGAAAGACAGGGGGTATCCAAGAGACCCAGTACTTC.

This clonotype was found a few times. The chain is built from TRBV18 and TRBJ2-6; D remains ambiguous. V was pared by 4 bases and J by 1 base, with 5 bases between. CDR3 length equals 14 residues. Germline V gives CDR1 KGHSH, CDR2 LQKENI. CDR3 DNA: TGTGCCAGCTCACATACGTCTGGGGCCAACGTCCTGACTTTC. Its protein product is CASSHTSGANVLTF.

V usage is TRBV6-6 and J usage is TRBJ2-4; D is unresolved. CDR3 length equals 15 residues. Trimming took off 0 bases at V and 3 bases at J, with 9 bases between the two ends. From germline, CDR1 is MNHNY and CDR2 SVGAGI (reference sequence). The CDR3 bases are TGTGCCAGCAGTTACTCAGGGCCAGACAAAAACATTCAGTACTTC. It codes for CASSYSGPDKNIQYF.

The gene calls are TRBV9 and TRBJ1-2, with 8 bases aligning to TRBD1. V lost 0 bases, J lost 8 bases, and 12 bases stayed unmatched. Germline-derived CDR1 and CDR2 are SGDLS and YYNGEE. This CDR3 is built from 16 residues. For the CDR3, the DNA is TGTGCCAGCAGCGTAGCCCCTCTCCAGACAGGGGAAGGCTACACCTTC. Its protein product is CASSVAPLQTGEGYTF.

This clonotype occurred many times. This chain links TRBV25-1 with TRBJ1-3; 10 bases agree with TRBD1. This CDR3 contains 17 residues. J gave up 7 bases and V 1 base, and 10 bases lay outside the gene matches. CDR1 is MGHDK, CDR2 SYGVNS, per germline. The CDR3, as DNA: TGTGCCAGCAGTGAATCCAACCGGGACAGGGGAATCAACACCATATATTTT. Its protein product is CASSESNRDRGINTIYF.

The genes are TRBV20-1 and TRBJ2-1, with 14 bases lining up with TRBD2. This CDR3 comprises 15 residues. CDR1 DFQATT and CDR2 SNEGSKA come from the germline V gene (reference sequence). Unmatched junction bases numbered 8, after V lost 3 bases and J lost 10 bases. CDR3 sequence reads: CSASAGTSGSSEQFF. In DNA form, the CDR3 reads TGCAGTGCTAGTGCCGGGACTAGCGGGAGTAGCGAGCAGTTCTTC.

This chain links TRBV3-1 with TRBJ2-1; 10 nucleotides match TRBD2. V lost 2 bases to trimming and J lost 8 bases; unmatched junction nucleotides: 15. Looked up from germline, CDR1 is LGHDT and CDR2 is YNNKEL (reference sequence). CDR3 length equals 18 residues. The CDR3 DNA is TGTGCCAGCAGCCAACGGACTAGCGGAAAACCTAACTTCGATGAGCAGTTCTTC. It yields the protein CASSQRTSGKPNFDEQFF.

DNA of the CDR3: TGTGCCATCAGTGAGTCGACAGGGGGCTATGAGCAGTTCTTC. This encodes CAISESTGGYEQFF. The rearrangement uses TRBV10-3 and TRBJ2-1; 10 bases line up with TRBD1. The CDR3 spans 14 residues. CDR1 is ENHRY, CDR2 SYGVKD, per germline. The V segment lost 0 bases and the J segment 8 bases; nucleotides outside the gene matches: 1.

This clonotype was recorded many times. The chain employs TRBV12-3 or TRBV12-4 and TRBJ1-1; D perhaps matches TRBD1 (5 bases). This CDR3 region has 13 residues. V dropped 3 bases and J dropped 1 base, with 6 bases sitting between them. The CDR3 region is CASSFGQNTEAFF. The CDR3 DNA reads as TGTGCCAGCAGTTTTGGACAGAACACTGAAGCTTTCTTT.

This rearrangement joins TRBV7-2 to TRBJ2-5; 9 nucleotides match TRBD2. The CDR3 has 15 residues. The germline gives CDR1 SGHTA, CDR2 FQGNSA. The V and J ends lost 0 bases and 3 bases, in that order; junction bases with no gene match: 2. CDR3 sequence reads: CASSLASGGKETQYF. CDR3 sequence (DNA): TGTGCCAGCAGCTTAGCTAGCGGGGGCAAAGAGACCCAGTACTTC. Full variable domain (rest looked up from reference TRBV7-2 and TRBJ2-5): GAGVSQSPSNKVTEKGKDVELRCDPISGHTALYWYRQSLGQGLEFLIYFQGNSAPDKSGLPSDRFSAERTGGSVSTLTIQRTQQEDSAVYLCASSLASGGKETQYFGPGTRLLVL.

This clonotype has only a few counts. The gene calls are TRBV20-1 and TRBJ2-4; D not certain. Per germline, CDR1 DFQATT and CDR2 SNEGSKA (reference sequence). V shed 6 bases and J shed 6 bases, with 9 bases lying between them. The CDR3 loop spans 11 amino acids. CDR3 DNA: TGCAGTGCGCCCCAGGCAAACATTCAGTACTTC. Translating it yields CSAPQANIQYF.

The chain joins TRBV7-9 to TRBJ2-7, with 7 bases matching TRBD1. CDR1 and CDR2 (germline): SEHNR, FQNEAQ (reference sequence). The CDR3 runs 17 residues. With V trimmed by 4 bases and J by 1 base, 13 bases remained unmatched. The CDR3 here is CASSSDQQGLVSYEQYF. Here the CDR3 DNA reads TGTGCCAGCAGCTCGGACCAACAGGGGCTGGTTTCCTACGAGCAGTACTTC. Based on the CDR3 plus reference TRBV7-9 and TRBJ2-7, the full variable domain is DTGVSQNPRHKITKRGQNVTFRCDPISEHNRLYWYRQTLGQGPEFLTYFQNEAQLEKSRLLSDRFSAERPKGSFSTLEIQRTEQGDSAMYLCASSSDQQGLVSYEQYFGPGTRLTVT.

The chain links TRBV5-1 to TRBJ1-1, with TRBD1 identical over 7 bases. The ends lost 2 bases at V and 6 bases at J; junction bases unmatched: 4. The CDR3 sequence is 13 residues long. CDR1 is SGHRS, CDR2 YFSETQ, per germline. This chain's CDR3 is CASSFRGDAEAFF. Here the CDR3 DNA reads TGCGCCAGCAGCTTCAGGGGGGATGCTGAAGCTTTCTTT.

The chain joins TRBV20-1 to TRBJ2-5, with 7 bases matching TRBD1. This CDR3 has 13 residues. In germline, CDR1 is DFQATT, CDR2 SNEGSKA (reference sequence). With V trimmed by 4 bases and J by 3 bases, 5 bases remained unmatched. CDR3 in amino acids: CSATSTGKETQYF. The CDR3, as DNA: TGCAGTGCTACCTCGACAGGGAAAGAGACCCAGTACTTC.

The chain combines TRBV20-1 with TRBJ2-5, with TRBD2 matching 7 bases. With 0 bases clipped from V and 7 bases from J, the junction kept 8 bases outside the gene matches. Germline V gene sequence: CDR1 DFQATT, CDR2 SNEGSKA (reference sequence). The CDR3 spans 14 residues. CDR3 residues: CSARDWTSVGTQYF. CDR3 sequence (DNA): TGCAGTGCTAGAGATTGGACTAGTGTGGGGACCCAGTACTTC.

The J gene is TRBJ2-7, the V gene TRBV6-1; the match to TRBD1 covers 8 bases. From germline, CDR1 is MNHNS and CDR2 SASEGT. V lost 6 bases to trimming and J lost 2 bases; unmatched junction nucleotides: 6. The length of the CDR3 is 14 residues. CDR3 DNA: TGTGCCAGCAGGGGACAGGCCCGAACCTACGAGCAGTACTTC. It specifies CASRGQARTYEQYF.

This clonotype was seen many times. V usage is TRBV24-1 and J usage is TRBJ1-1, with 8 bases fitting TRBD1. The CDR3 runs to 16 residues. Trimming at V came to 5 bases and at J to 1 base, leaving 8 bases not matched to a gene. The germline V gene has CDR1 KGHDR and CDR2 SFDVKD. The CDR3 DNA sequence: TGTGCCACCAGTGTCGGACAGGGCGCGGGGAACACTGAAGCTTTCTTT. This gives the protein CATSVGQGAGNTEAFF.

This clonotype was detected a few times. The gene calls are TRBV20-1 and TRBJ2-7; 7 bases are shared with TRBD1. This CDR3 is 15 amino acids long. J lost 0 bases, V lost 0 bases, and 5 bases had no gene match. Per germline, CDR1 DFQATT and CDR2 SNEGSKA (reference sequence). CDR3 sequence (DNA): TGCAGTGCTAGAGATTGGGGACAGACCTCCTACGAGCAGTACTTC. Its protein product is CSARDWGQTSYEQYF.

The table lists this clonotype with a count of one. One junction end disagrees with the germline gene, perhaps due to a read error. This sequence joins TRBV6-1 and TRBJ2-7, with a weak D call TRBD2 (5 bases). This CDR3 has 14 amino acids. Germline CDR1 reads MNHNS; CDR2 reads SASEGT. CDR3 protein: CACSEVGVSYEQYF. DNA for the CDR3: TGTGCCTGCAGTGAAGTGGGAGTGAGCTACGAGCAGTACTTC.